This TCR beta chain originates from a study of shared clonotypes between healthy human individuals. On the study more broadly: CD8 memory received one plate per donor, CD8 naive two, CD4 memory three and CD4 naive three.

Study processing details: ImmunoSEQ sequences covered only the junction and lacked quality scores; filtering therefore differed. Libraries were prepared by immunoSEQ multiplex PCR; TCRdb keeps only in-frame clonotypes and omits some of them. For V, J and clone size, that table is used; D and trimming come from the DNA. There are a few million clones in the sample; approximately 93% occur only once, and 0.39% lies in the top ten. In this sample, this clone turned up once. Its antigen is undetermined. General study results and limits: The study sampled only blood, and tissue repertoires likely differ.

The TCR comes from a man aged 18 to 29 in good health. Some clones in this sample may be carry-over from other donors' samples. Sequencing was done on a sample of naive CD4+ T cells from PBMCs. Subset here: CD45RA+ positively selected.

The CDR3 protein is CASSNNYREPGSYEQYF. For the CDR3, the DNA is TGTGCCAGCAGCAACAACTACAGGGAACCGGGCTCCTACGAGCAGTACTTC. The chain joins TRBV7-9 to TRBJ2-7; D is perhaps TRBD1 (6 bases). The CDR3 runs to 17 residues. The V gene lost 5 bases and the J gene lost 0 bases, with 20 bases spanning the gap. Germline values: CDR1 SEHNR, CDR2 FQNEAQ (reference sequence). Based on the CDR3 plus reference TRBV7-9 and TRBJ2-7, the full variable domain is DTGVSQNPRHKITKRGQNVTFRCDPISEHNRLYWYRQTLGQGPEFLTYFQNEAQLEKSRLLSDRFSAERPKGSFSTLEIQRTEQGDSAMYLCASSNNYREPGSYEQYFGPGTRLTVT.